A selection of T cell receptor beta chains follows, all from one sample in a study of cytomegalovirus exposure and HLA in healthy donors. The method was immunoSEQ multiplex PCR; TCRdb's version includes in-frame clones alone and lacks a portion of them. This table has about 160,000 clones, 65% to 80% appearing once. The specimen sequenced was PBMCs. Receptor source: a man aged 18-30 years in good health and CMV-seropositive. Each CDR3 is given with its conserved first and last residue. The order of the fields is D gene, V gene, clone size, J gene, CDR3 DNA, CDR3 protein. The D gene is left open where the match is weak. Expanded clones are given a class, and other clones once, few, many or no size at all.

d_call: NA
v_call: TRBV27
clone_size: NA
j_call: TRBJ1-2
cdr3_nt: TGTGCCAGCAGCCGAAGGAGGGACTATGGCTACACCTTC
cdr3_aa: CASSRRRDYGYTF

d_call: NA
v_call: TRBV5-6
clone_size: NA
j_call: TRBJ1-6
cdr3_nt: TGTGCCAGCAGTGAGGCGTCGTGGATTTCACCCCTCCACTTT
cdr3_aa: CASSEASWISPLHF

d_call: NA
v_call: TRBV29-1
clone_size: NA
j_call: TRBJ1-3
cdr3_nt: TGCAGCGTTGATTTGTCAGGGATCTCTGGAAACACCATATATTTT
cdr3_aa: CSVDLSGISGNTIYF

d_call: NA
v_call: TRBV18
clone_size: NA
j_call: TRBJ2-5
cdr3_nt: TGTGCCAGCTCACCACTGACTACCAGACCGACTATCGTGGAGACCCAGTACTTC
cdr3_aa: CASSPLTTRPTIVETQYF

d_call: NA
v_call: TRBV28
clone_size: NA
j_call: TRBJ2-3
cdr3_nt: TGTGCCAGTTGGGGGAGTGGGAGGTTCGCAGATACGCAGTATTTT
cdr3_aa: CASWGSGRFADTQYF

d_call: NA
v_call: TRBV27
clone_size: few
j_call: TRBJ2-5
cdr3_nt: TGTGCCAGCAGTTTAAGGGCGACAGTAGAGACCCAGTACTTC
cdr3_aa: CASSLRATVETQYF

d_call: NA
v_call: TRBV2
clone_size: few
j_call: TRBJ1-1
cdr3_nt: TGTGCCAGCAGGAGGCTTCCGAACACTGAAGCTTTCTTT
cdr3_aa: CASRRLPNTEAFF

d_call: NA
v_call: TRBV7-2
clone_size: NA
j_call: TRBJ2-4
cdr3_nt: TGTGCCAGCAGCTTAGGGGCAGGGCTGCAAAACATTCAGTACTTC
cdr3_aa: CASSLGAGLQNIQYF

d_call: NA
v_call: TRBV10-2
clone_size: NA
j_call: TRBJ2-2
cdr3_nt: TGCGCCAGCAGCGCAGACTCGGCCGGGGAGCTGTTTTTT
cdr3_aa: CASSADSAGELFF

d_call: NA
v_call: TRBV5-1
clone_size: few
j_call: TRBJ2-5
cdr3_nt: TGCGCCAGCAGCCCAAACATCCAAGAGACCCAGTACTTC
cdr3_aa: CASSPNIQETQYF

d_call: TRBD1
v_call: TRBV18
clone_size: NA
j_call: TRBJ1-6
cdr3_nt: TGTGCCAGCTCACCAGGGACAGGGGGTTCACCCCTCCACTTT
cdr3_aa: CASSPGTGGSPLHF

d_call: TRBD1
v_call: TRBV5-4
clone_size: NA
j_call: TRBJ1-1
cdr3_nt: TGTGCCAGCAGCGCGGGGACAGGGGTTGTGAACACTGAAGCTTTCTTT
cdr3_aa: CASSAGTGVVNTEAFF

d_call: NA
v_call: TRBV4-1
clone_size: NA
j_call: TRBJ2-1
cdr3_nt: TGCGCCAGCAGCCAAGACAGGAACTCCTACAATGAGCAGTTCTTC
cdr3_aa: CASSQDRNSYNEQFF

d_call: TRBD1
v_call: TRBV15
clone_size: few
j_call: TRBJ1-4
cdr3_nt: TGTGCCACCAGCGGCCGGGACAGTGAGGGAAAACTGTTTTTT
cdr3_aa: CATSGRDSEGKLFF

d_call: TRBD1
v_call: TRBV6-5
clone_size: few
j_call: TRBJ2-4
cdr3_nt: TGTGCCAGCCGAGCAGGGGGCAAGGCCAAAAACATTCAGTACTTC
cdr3_aa: CASRAGGKAKNIQYF

d_call: TRBD1
v_call: TRBV5-4
clone_size: NA
j_call: TRBJ1-2
cdr3_nt: TGTGCCAGCAGCCTGGACAGGAGCCCTGCTCAGGACTACACCTTC
cdr3_aa: CASSLDRSPAQDYTF

d_call: NA
v_call: TRBV7-9
clone_size: NA
j_call: TRBJ1-4
cdr3_nt: TGTGCCAGCACCAGAGCGGGGTTAGATGAAAAACTGTTTTTT
cdr3_aa: CASTRAGLDEKLFF

d_call: NA
v_call: TRBV11-2
clone_size: NA
j_call: TRBJ1-1
cdr3_nt: TGTGCCAGCAGCTTAGGGGTGTGGGGCATGAACACTGAAGCTTTCTTT
cdr3_aa: CASSLGVWGMNTEAFF

d_call: TRBD2
v_call: TRBV5-1
clone_size: few
j_call: TRBJ2-3
cdr3_nt: TGCGCCAGCAGGATCCGGGCGGGGGACACAGATACGCAGTATTTT
cdr3_aa: CASRIRAGDTDTQYF

d_call: TRBD1
v_call: TRBV6-1
clone_size: few
j_call: TRBJ1-1
cdr3_nt: TGTGCCAGCAGTGAACTACAGGGGGAGAACACTGAAGCTTTCTTT
cdr3_aa: CASSELQGENTEAFF

d_call: TRBD2
v_call: TRBV5-6
clone_size: NA
j_call: TRBJ2-2
cdr3_nt: TGTGCCAGCACCGTGGGGGGGGACGGGGAGCTGTTTTTT
cdr3_aa: CASTVGGDGELFF

d_call: TRBD2
v_call: TRBV7-2
clone_size: NA
j_call: TRBJ2-3
cdr3_nt: TGTGCCAGCAGCTTAAAGCTAGCGGGGTCCACAGATACGCAGTATTTT
cdr3_aa: CASSLKLAGSTDTQYF

d_call: TRBD1
v_call: TRBV19
clone_size: NA
j_call: TRBJ2-3
cdr3_nt: TGTGCCAGTAGTACCACCGGGACAGAGTATTTT
cdr3_aa: CASSTTGTEYF

d_call: NA
v_call: TRBV2
clone_size: once
j_call: TRBJ2-6
cdr3_nt: TGTGCCAGCAGTCAGACTGGGGCCAACGTCCTGACTTTC
cdr3_aa: CASSQTGANVLTF

d_call: NA
v_call: TRBV2
clone_size: NA
j_call: TRBJ1-5
cdr3_nt: TGTGCCAGCAGTCGCGATAGCAATCAGCCCCAGCATTTT
cdr3_aa: CASSRDSNQPQHF

d_call: TRBD1
v_call: TRBV11-3
clone_size: few
j_call: TRBJ2-1
cdr3_nt: TGTGCCAGCGACGGAGGTATTAGGACAGGGGACAATGAGCAGTTCTTC
cdr3_aa: CASDGGIRTGDNEQFF

d_call: NA
v_call: TRBV27
clone_size: NA
j_call: TRBJ2-6
cdr3_nt: TGTGCCAGCAGTTTTCGGGGTGGGAACTCTGGGGCCAACGTCCTGACTTTC
cdr3_aa: CASSFRGGNSGANVLTF

d_call: NA
v_call: TRBV11-2
clone_size: NA
j_call: TRBJ2-3
cdr3_nt: TGTGCCAGCAGTTCCGCAGGGGTTGGCACAGATACGCAGTATTTT
cdr3_aa: CASSSAGVGTDTQYF

d_call: TRBD1
v_call: TRBV28
clone_size: few
j_call: TRBJ1-5
cdr3_nt: TGTGCCAGCAGTCCATCCTCCACAGGGGATAATAGCAATCAGCCCCAGCATTTT
cdr3_aa: CASSPSSTGDNSNQPQHF

d_call: TRBD1
v_call: TRBV18
clone_size: NA
j_call: TRBJ1-1
cdr3_nt: TGTGCCAGCTCACCAAAGGAGGGGGCCGTCACTGAAGCTTTCTTT
cdr3_aa: CASSPKEGAVTEAFF

d_call: NA
v_call: TRBV5-5
clone_size: NA
j_call: TRBJ1-2
cdr3_nt: TGTGCCAGCAGCTTGGCCGACGGGGTGGGCTATGGCTACACCTTC
cdr3_aa: CASSLADGVGYGYTF

d_call: TRBD1
v_call: TRBV10-2
clone_size: NA
j_call: TRBJ1-1
cdr3_nt: TGCGCCAGCAGTGAGAGGGGGCGAGGGGACACTGAAGCTTTCTTT
cdr3_aa: CASSERGRGDTEAFF

d_call: TRBD1
v_call: TRBV7-8
clone_size: once
j_call: TRBJ1-5
cdr3_nt: TGTGCCAGCAGCTCACAGGGGCGGAAGGGAGCCCAGCATTTT
cdr3_aa: CASSSQGRKGAQHF

d_call: NA
v_call: TRBV5-4
clone_size: NA
j_call: TRBJ2-1
cdr3_nt: TGTGCCAGTGGAATACAGGGAATGGATGAGCAGTTCTTC
cdr3_aa: CASGIQGMDEQFF

d_call: TRBD2
v_call: TRBV28
clone_size: NA
j_call: TRBJ2-1
cdr3_nt: TGTGCCAGCAGAGCACTAGCGGGGGGTACTTATGAGCAGTTCTTC
cdr3_aa: CASRALAGGTYEQFF

d_call: TRBD2
v_call: TRBV5-4
clone_size: NA
j_call: TRBJ2-1
cdr3_nt: TGTGCCAGCAGCTTGGGGACTAGCGGGGGTTACAATGAGCAGTTCTTC
cdr3_aa: CASSLGTSGGYNEQFF

d_call: TRBD1
v_call: TRBV5-5
clone_size: NA
j_call: TRBJ1-1
cdr3_nt: TGTGCCAGCAGCGCAGGGACAGGGGAGGCTGAAGCTTTCTTT
cdr3_aa: CASSAGTGEAEAFF

d_call: TRBD1
v_call: TRBV7-9
clone_size: NA
j_call: TRBJ1-2
cdr3_nt: TGTGCCAGCAGCTTGTTGGACAGGGCTAACTATGGCTACACCTTC
cdr3_aa: CASSLLDRANYGYTF

d_call: NA
v_call: TRBV5-5
clone_size: NA
j_call: TRBJ2-3
cdr3_nt: TGTGCCAGCAGCTTACTCGTCGGGGTTAGCACAGATACGCAGTATTTT
cdr3_aa: CASSLLVGVSTDTQYF

d_call: TRBD1
v_call: TRBV6-6
clone_size: few
j_call: TRBJ1-1
cdr3_nt: TGTGCCAGCAGTTACTCGGACAGGTTGCCTGAAGCTTTCTTT
cdr3_aa: CASSYSDRLPEAFF

d_call: TRBD2
v_call: TRBV6-5
clone_size: once
j_call: TRBJ2-3
cdr3_nt: TGTGCCAGCAGTTACGAACTAGCGGGGGATACGCAGTATTTT
cdr3_aa: CASSYELAGDTQYF

d_call: TRBD1
v_call: TRBV7-8
clone_size: few
j_call: TRBJ1-2
cdr3_nt: TGTGCCAGCAGCTTAGGAGAACCAGGGGGCACTTTGAACTATGGCTACACCTTC
cdr3_aa: CASSLGEPGGTLNYGYTF

d_call: NA
v_call: TRBV10-3
clone_size: NA
j_call: TRBJ1-2
cdr3_nt: TGTGCCATCAGTGAGTCTGTAACAGTGAAAGGCTACACCTTC
cdr3_aa: CAISESVTVKGYTF

d_call: NA
v_call: TRBV5-1
clone_size: NA
j_call: TRBJ2-1
cdr3_nt: TGCGCCAGCAGCTTTGCAGGGCACAATGAGCAGTTCTTC
cdr3_aa: CASSFAGHNEQFF